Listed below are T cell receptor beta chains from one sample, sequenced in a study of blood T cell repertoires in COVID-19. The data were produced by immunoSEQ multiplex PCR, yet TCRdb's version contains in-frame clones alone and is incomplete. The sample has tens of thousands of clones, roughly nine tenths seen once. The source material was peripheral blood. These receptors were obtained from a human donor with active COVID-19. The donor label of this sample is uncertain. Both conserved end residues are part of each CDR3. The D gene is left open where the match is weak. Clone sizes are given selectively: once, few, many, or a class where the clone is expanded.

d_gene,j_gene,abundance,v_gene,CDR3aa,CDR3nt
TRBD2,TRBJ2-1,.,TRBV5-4,CASKLHSGSKNHEQFF,TGTGCCAGCAAATTACATAGCGGGAGTAAGAACCATGAGCAGTTCTTC
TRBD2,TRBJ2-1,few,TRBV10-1,CASTAGAREQFF,TGCGCCAGCACAGCGGGGGCCCGGGAGCAGTTCTTC
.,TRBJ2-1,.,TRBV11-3,CASSLEHNNEQFF,TGTGCCAGCAGCTTAGAACACAACAATGAGCAGTTCTTC
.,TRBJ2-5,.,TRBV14,CASSQAIGGTQYF,TGTGCCAGCAGCCAGGCAATAGGGGGGACCCAGTACTTC
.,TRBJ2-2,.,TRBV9,CASSVTSNTGELFF,TGTGCCAGCAGCGTAACTTCGAACACCGGGGAGCTGTTTTTT
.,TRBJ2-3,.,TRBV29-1,CSVESGELPTDTQYF,TGCAGCGTTGAGAGTGGCGAACTACCCACAGATACGCAGTATTTT
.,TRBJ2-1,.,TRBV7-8,CASSPIRGNEQFF,TGTGCCAGCAGCCCTATTAGGGGCAATGAGCAGTTCTTC
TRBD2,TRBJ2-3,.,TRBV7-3,CASSLTSGTTDTQYF,TGTGCCAGCAGCTTAACTAGCGGGACAACAGATACGCAGTATTTT
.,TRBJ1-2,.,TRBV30,CAWTGGEDYGYTF,TGTGCCTGGACGGGAGGGGAAGACTATGGCTACACCTTC
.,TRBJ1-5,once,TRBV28,CASSLGQGLGSSDQPQHF,TGTGCCAGCAGTTTAGGTCAGGGTCTCGGTTCGTCCGATCAGCCCCAGCATTTT
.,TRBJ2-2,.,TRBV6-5,CASRNPGGTGELFF,TGTGCCAGCAGGAACCCGGGTGGGACCGGGGAGCTGTTTTTT
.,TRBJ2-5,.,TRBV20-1,CSAGASETQYF,TGCAGTGCTGGGGCCTCTGAGACCCAGTACTTC
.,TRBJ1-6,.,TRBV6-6,CASSSDRFGSPLHF,TGTGCCAGCAGTTCTGACAGGTTTGGATCACCCCTCCACTTT
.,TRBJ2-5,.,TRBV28,CASSSTQRSQETQYF,TGTGCCAGCAGTTCGACACAGCGGTCCCAAGAGACCCAGTACTTC
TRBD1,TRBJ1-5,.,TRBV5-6,CASSFRTGTGNQPQHF,TGTGCCAGCAGCTTTCGGACAGGGACGGGCAATCAGCCCCAGCATTTT
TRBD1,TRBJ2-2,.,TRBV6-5,CASSYTGTGNGELFF,TGTGCCAGCAGTTACACCGGGACAGGGAACGGGGAGCTGTTTTTT
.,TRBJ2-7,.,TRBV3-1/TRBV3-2,CASSQDTTSKGRPRDEQYF,TGTGCCAGCAGCCAAGATACCACCTCCAAGGGGAGGCCGAGGGATGAGCAGTACTTC
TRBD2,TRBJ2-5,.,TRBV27,CASSFRRTSGKETQYF,TGTGCCAGCAGTTTCCGTAGGACTAGCGGAAAAGAGACCCAGTACTTC
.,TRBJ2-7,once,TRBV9,CASSPGGTGYEQYF,TGTGCCAGCAGCCCCGGGGGTACGGGTTACGAGCAGTACTTC
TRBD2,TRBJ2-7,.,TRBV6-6,CASSYGGGRDEQYF,TGTGCCAGCAGTTACGGGGGAGGGCGGGACGAGCAGTACTTC
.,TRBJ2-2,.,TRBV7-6,CASSFGGALTGELFF,TGTGCCAGCAGCTTTGGAGGGGCCCTTACCGGGGAGCTGTTTTTT
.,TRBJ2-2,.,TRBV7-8,CASSFRGTNTGELFF,TGTGCCAGCAGCTTTCGGGGTACGAACACCGGGGAGCTGTTTTTT
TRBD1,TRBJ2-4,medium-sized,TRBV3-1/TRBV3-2,CASSQGQGGIQYF,TGTGCCAGCAGCCAGGGACAGGGGGGCATTCAGTACTTC
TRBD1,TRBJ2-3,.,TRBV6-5,CASRRTGDRADTQYF,TGTGCCAGCAGGAGGACAGGGGACCGCGCAGATACGCAGTATTTT
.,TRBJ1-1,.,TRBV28,CASSPRGSEAFF,TGTGCCAGCAGTCCCCGGGGGTCTGAAGCTTTCTTT
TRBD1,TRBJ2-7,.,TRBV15,CATSSFGQGVYEQYF,TGTGCCACCAGCAGCTTCGGACAGGGGGTCTACGAGCAGTACTTC
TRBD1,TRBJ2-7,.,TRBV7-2,CASSLAGTGFEQYF,TGTGCCAGCAGCTTGGCGGGGACAGGGTTCGAGCAGTACTTC
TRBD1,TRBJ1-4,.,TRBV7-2,CASSPQGEINEKLFF,TGTGCCAGCAGCCCTCAGGGGGAGATTAATGAAAAACTGTTTTTT
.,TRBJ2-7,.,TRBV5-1,CASSLAPEYEQYF,TGCGCCAGCAGCTTGGCGCCTGAGTACGAGCAGTACTTC
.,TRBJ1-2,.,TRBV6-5,CASSSGSWSPYGYTF,TGTGCCAGCAGCTCCGGGTCTTGGTCCCCCTATGGCTACACCTTC
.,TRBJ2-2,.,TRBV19,CASSEGGNTGELFF,TGTGCCAGTAGTGAGGGAGGGAACACCGGGGAGCTGTTTTTT